This TCR beta chain was recovered during a study of T cell changes during pregnancy in multiple sclerosis (dated by TCRdb to the late 2010s). A note on the overall study: The study examined how the T cell repertoire changed over the course of pregnancy in women with multiple sclerosis.

Library prep was done by the immunoSEQ multiplex PCR assay. The table comes from immuneACCESS by way of TCRdb, which keeps in-frame sequences with V and J called. Part of the clones is missing from these tables; in studies checked, under half for an unresolved V gene and the rest for unknown reasons. For this sample there are tens of thousands of clones; 90% appear just once. Of the sample, under 6.5% falls within the top ten clones. To note about this clone: The clone's antigen remains unknown. The record has no base qualities; no much larger clone is one base away.

V is reduced by 5 bases and J by 4 bases, leaving a spacing of 16 bases between them. The germline V gene sets CDR1 to LGHNT and CDR2 to FRNRAP. The CDR3 covers 15 residues, taking in both the cysteine and the phenylalanine. Only CDR3 DNA remains: 45 bases, in frame from the first base. Source: peripheral blood, taken after pregnancy. The receptor chain draws on TRBV12-5 and TRBJ2-3, and possibly TRBD2, on 6 matching bases. The TCR sequence derives from a female donor in good health, enrolled as a control in a pregnancy study. The CDR3 protein is CASGPSGVNADTQYF. The DNA is as follows: TGTGCTAGTGGTCCCTCGGGGGTAAACGCAGATACGCAGTATTTT. Outside the CDR3, residues come from the reference TRBV12-5 and TRBJ2-3 proteins, so the full variable domain is: DARVTQTPRHKVTEMGQEVTMRCQPILGHNTVFWYRQTMMQGLELLAYFRNRAPLDDSGMPKDRFSAEMPDATLATLKIQPSEPRDSAVYFCASGPSGVNADTQYFGPGTRLTVL.